This entry describes one T cell receptor beta chain. What it binds is not known. The method was immunoSEQ multiplex PCR; TCRdb's version includes in-frame clones alone and lacks a portion of them. The sample shows around 35,000 clones, around 81% of them seen only once. This sample is part of a study of OX40 agonist ivuxolimab in advanced cancers. Notes on the study in general: Some of the lowest clonal expansion was seen in partial responders at 0.1-3.0 mg/kg. At 0.1 to 3.0 mg/kg, clonal expansion of CD4+ and CD8+ blood T cells had occurred by week 6. No antigen was identified for the clonally expanded peripheral T cells.

The CDR3 is made up of 12 amino acids. V was clipped by 5 bases and J by 1 base, with 8 bases between them. Germline CDR1 and CDR2: GTSNPN and SVGIG (reference sequence). This chain joins TRBV30 and TRBJ1-1, with D maybe TRBD1 (5 bases). The starting material was CD4+ or CD8+ T cells sorted from blood, obtained in a trial of the OX40 agonist ivuxolimab. This sequence originates from an adult with an advanced solid tumor such as melanoma, head and neck, liver or kidney cancer. This CDR3 reads CAWARENTEAFF. The CDR3 bases are TGTGCCTGGGCCAGGGAGAACACTGAAGCTTTCTTT.